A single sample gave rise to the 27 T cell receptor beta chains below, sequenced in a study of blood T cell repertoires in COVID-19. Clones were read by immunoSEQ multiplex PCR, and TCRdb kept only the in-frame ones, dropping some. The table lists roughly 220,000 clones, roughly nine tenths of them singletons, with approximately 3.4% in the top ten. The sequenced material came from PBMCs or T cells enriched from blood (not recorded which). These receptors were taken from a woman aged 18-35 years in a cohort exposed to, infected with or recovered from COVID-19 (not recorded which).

This CDR3 reads CASRFTSTDTQYF. The CDR3, as DNA: TGTGCCAGCAGGTTTACTAGCACAGATACGCAGTATTTT. The chain has TRBV28 and TRBJ2-3; D gene ambiguous. Germline V lookup: CDR1 MDHEN, CDR2 SYDVKM. The germline V and J ends were trimmed by 6 bases and 0 bases, with 7 bases remaining between them. CDR3 size: 13 residues.

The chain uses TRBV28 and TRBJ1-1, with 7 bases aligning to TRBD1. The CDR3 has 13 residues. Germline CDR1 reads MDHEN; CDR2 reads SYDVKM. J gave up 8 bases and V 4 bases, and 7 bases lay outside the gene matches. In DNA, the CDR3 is TGTGCCAGCAGTTCTGGACAGGACGCAGAAGCTTTCTTT. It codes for CASSSGQDAEAFF.

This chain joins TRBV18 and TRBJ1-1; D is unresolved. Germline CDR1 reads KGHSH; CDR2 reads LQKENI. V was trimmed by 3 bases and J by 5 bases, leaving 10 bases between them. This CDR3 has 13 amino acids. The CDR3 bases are TGTGCCAGCTCACCTCTCACGAGGACTGAAGCTTTCTTT. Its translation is CASSPLTRTEAFF. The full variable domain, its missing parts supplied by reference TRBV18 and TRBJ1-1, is NAGVMQNPRHLVRRRGQEARLRCSPMKGHSHVYWYRQLPEEGLKFMVYLQKENIIDESGMPKERFSAEFPKEGPSILRIQQVVRGDSAAYFCASSPLTRTEAFFGQGTRLTVV.

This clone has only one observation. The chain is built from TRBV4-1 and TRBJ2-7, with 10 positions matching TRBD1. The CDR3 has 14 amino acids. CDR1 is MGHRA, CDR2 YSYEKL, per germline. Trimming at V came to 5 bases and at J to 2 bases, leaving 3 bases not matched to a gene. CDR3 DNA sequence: TGCGCCAGCAGCGTAGGACAGGGGGCCTACGAGCAGTACTTC. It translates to CASSVGQGAYEQYF.

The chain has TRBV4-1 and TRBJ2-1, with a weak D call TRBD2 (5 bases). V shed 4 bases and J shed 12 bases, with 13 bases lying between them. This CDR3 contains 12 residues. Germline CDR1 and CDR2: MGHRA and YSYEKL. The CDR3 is CASSPNDYVQFF. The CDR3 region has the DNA TGCGCCAGCAGCCCGAATGACTATGTGCAGTTCTTC.

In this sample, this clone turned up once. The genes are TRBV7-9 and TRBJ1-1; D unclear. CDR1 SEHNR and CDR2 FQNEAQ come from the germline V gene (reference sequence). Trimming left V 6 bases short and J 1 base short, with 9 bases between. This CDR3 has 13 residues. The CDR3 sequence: CASSPQANTEAFF. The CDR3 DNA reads TGTGCCAGCAGTCCTCAGGCGAACACTGAAGCTTTCTTT.

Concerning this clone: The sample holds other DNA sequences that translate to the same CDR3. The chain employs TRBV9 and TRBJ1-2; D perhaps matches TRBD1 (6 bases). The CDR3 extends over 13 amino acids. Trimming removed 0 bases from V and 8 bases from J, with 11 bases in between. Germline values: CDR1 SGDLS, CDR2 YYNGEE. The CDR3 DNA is TGTGCCAGCAGCGTAGGGGCAGGGGACGGCTACACCTTC. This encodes CASSVGAGDGYTF.

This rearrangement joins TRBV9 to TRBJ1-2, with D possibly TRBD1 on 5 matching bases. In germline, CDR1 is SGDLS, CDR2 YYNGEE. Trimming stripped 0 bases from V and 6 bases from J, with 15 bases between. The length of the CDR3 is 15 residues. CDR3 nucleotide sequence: TGTGCCAGCAGCGTAGTGGGACTCAAGAATCATGGCTACACCTTC. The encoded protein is CASSVVGLKNHGYTF.

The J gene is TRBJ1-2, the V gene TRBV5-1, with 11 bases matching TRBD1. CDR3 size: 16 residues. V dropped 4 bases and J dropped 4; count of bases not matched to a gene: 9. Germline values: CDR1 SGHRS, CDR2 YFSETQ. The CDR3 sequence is CASSERTGGSFYGYTF. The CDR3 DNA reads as TGCGCCAGCAGCGAAAGGACAGGGGGCAGTTTCTATGGCTACACCTTC.

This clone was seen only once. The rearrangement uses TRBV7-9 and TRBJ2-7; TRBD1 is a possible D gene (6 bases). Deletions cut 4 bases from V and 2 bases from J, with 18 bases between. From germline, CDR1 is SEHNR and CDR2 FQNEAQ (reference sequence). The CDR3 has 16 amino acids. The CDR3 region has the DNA TGTGCCAGCAGCTCTAATCCAGGGGCCGGGACCTACGAGCAGTACTTC. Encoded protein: CASSSNPGAGTYEQYF.

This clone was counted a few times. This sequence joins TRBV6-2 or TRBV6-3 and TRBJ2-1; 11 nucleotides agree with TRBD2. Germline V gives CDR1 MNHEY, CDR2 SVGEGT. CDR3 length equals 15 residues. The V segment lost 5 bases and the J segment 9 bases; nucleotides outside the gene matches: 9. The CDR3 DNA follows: TGTGCCAGCAGTAAAGGACTAGCGGGTGAGGGTGAGCAGTTCTTC. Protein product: CASSKGLAGEGEQFF.

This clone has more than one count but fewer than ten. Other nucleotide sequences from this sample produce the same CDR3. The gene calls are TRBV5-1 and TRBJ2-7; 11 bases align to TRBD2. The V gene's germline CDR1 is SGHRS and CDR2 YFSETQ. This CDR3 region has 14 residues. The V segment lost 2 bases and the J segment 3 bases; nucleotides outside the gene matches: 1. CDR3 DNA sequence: TGCGCCAGCAGCTTAACTAGCGGGAGCTACGAGCAGTACTTC. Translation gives CASSLTSGSYEQYF.

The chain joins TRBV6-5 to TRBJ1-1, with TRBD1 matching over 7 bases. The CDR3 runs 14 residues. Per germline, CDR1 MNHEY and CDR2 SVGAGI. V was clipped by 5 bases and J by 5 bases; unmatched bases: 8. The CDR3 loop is CASSPPQGRTEAFF. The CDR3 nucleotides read TGTGCCAGCAGTCCCCCACAGGGGAGGACTGAAGCTTTCTTT.

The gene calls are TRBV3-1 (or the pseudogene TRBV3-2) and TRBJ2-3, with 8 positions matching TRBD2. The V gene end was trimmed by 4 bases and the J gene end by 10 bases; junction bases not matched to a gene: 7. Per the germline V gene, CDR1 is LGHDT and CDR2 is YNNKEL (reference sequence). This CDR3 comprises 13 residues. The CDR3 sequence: CASSLPAGGAQYF. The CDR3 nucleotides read TGTGCCAGCAGCCTCCCTGCGGGGGGTGCGCAGTATTTT.

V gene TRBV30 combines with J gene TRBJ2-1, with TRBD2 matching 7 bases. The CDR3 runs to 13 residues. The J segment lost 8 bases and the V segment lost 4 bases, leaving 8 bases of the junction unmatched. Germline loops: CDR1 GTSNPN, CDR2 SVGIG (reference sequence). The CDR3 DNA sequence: TGTGCCTGGAACTACGGGAGGCGAGATGAGCAGTTCTTC. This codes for CAWNYGRRDEQFF. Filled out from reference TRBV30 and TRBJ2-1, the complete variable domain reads SQTIHQWPATLVQPVGSPLSLECTVEGTSNPNLYWYRQAAGRGLQLLFYSVGIGQISSEVPQNLSASRPQDRQFILSSKKLLLSDSGFYLCAWNYGRRDEQFFGPGTRLTVL.

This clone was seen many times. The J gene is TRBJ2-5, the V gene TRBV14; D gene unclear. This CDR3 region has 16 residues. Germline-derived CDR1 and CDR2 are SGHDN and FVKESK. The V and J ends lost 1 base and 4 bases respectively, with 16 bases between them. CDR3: CASSQARISRRETQYF. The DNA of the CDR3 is TGTGCCAGCAGCCAAGCCCGGATTAGTCGGAGAGAGACCCAGTACTTC.

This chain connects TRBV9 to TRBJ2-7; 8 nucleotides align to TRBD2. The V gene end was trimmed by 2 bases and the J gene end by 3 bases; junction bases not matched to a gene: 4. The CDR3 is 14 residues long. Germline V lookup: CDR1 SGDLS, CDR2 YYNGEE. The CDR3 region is CASSVTSGNYEQYF. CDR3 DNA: TGTGCCAGCAGCGTTACTAGCGGAAACTACGAGCAGTACTTC.

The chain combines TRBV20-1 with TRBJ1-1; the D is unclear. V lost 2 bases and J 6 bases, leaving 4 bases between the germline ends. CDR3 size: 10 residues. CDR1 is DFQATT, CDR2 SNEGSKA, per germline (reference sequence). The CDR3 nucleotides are TGCAGTGCTAGACAGTCTGAAGCTTTCTTT. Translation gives CSARQSEAFF.

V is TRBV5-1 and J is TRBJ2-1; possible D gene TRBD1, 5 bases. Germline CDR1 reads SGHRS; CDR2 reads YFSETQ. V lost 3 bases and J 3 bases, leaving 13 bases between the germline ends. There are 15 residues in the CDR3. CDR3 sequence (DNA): TGCGCCAGCAGCTGGTACCAGGGTGGCTACAATGAGCAGTTCTTC. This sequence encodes CASSWYQGGYNEQFF.

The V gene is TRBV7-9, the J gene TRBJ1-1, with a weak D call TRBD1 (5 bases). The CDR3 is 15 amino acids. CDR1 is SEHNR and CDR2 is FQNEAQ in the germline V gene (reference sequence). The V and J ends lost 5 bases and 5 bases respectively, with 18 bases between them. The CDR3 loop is CASSPGRGGETEAFF. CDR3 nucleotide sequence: TGTGCCAGCAGCCCGGGGAGGGGTGGGGAAACTGAAGCTTTCTTT.

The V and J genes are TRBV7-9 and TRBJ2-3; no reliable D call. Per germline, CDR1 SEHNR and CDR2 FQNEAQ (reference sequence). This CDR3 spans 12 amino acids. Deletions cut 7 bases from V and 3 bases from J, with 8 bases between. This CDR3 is CASTSSTDTQYF. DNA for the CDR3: TGTGCCAGCACCTCTTCGACAGATACGCAGTATTTT.

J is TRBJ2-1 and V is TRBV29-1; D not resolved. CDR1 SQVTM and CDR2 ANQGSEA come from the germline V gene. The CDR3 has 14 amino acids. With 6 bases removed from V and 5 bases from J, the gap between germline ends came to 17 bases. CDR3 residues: CSVSTAVRDNEQFF. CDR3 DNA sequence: TGCAGCGTCAGCACCGCGGTACGGGACAATGAGCAGTTCTTC.

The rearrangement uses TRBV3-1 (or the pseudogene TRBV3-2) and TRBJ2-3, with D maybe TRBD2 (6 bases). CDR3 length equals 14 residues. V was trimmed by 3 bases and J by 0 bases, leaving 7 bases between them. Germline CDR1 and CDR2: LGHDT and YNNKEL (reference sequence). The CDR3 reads CASSQGLSTDTQYF. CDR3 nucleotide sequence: TGTGCCAGCAGCCAGGGACTGAGCACAGATACGCAGTATTTT.

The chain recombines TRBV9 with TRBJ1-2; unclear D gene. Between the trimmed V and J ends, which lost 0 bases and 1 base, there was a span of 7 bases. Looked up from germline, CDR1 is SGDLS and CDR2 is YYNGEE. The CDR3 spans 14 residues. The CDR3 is CASSVGGINYGYTF. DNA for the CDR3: TGTGCCAGCAGCGTAGGAGGGATTAACTATGGCTACACCTTC.

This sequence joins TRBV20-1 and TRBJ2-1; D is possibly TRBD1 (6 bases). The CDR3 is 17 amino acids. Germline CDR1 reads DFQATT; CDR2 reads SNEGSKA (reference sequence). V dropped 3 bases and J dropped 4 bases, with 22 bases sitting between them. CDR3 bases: TGCAGTGCTAGTGTCTGGGACAAATCGGGATTTTACAATGAGCAGTTCTTC. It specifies CSASVWDKSGFYNEQFF.

The CDR3 region has the DNA TGTGCCAGTAGTATACGGGGGGAGTGGCAAGAGACCCAGTACTTC. It is translated as CASSIRGEWQETQYF. This rearrangement joins TRBV19 to TRBJ2-5; the match to TRBD2 covers 7 bases. V lost 2 bases, J lost 2 bases, and 5 bases stayed unmatched. The CDR3 totals 15 residues. Germline V gene data show CDR1 as LNHDA and CDR2 as SQIVND (reference sequence). Based on the CDR3 plus reference TRBV19 and TRBJ2-5, the full variable domain is DGGITQSPKYLFRKEGQNVTLSCEQNLNHDAMYWYRQDPGQGLRLIYYSQIVNDFQKGDIAEGYSVSREKKESFPLTVTSAQKNPTAFYLCASSIRGEWQETQYFGPGTRLLVL.

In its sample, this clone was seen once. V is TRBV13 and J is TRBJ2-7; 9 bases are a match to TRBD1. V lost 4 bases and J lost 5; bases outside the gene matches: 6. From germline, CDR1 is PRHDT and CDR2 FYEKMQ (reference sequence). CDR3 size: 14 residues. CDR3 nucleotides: TGTGCCAGCAGCTATCGACAGGGGGTCGACGAGCAGTACTTC. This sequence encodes CASSYRQGVDEQYF.